Listed here are 2 T cell receptor beta chains from one sample, sequenced in a study of Graves' ophthalmopathy and Graves' hyperthyroidism (dated by TCRdb to 2016 to 2018). The sequencer was an Illumina HiSeq 2000. For repertoire sequencing, TCR beta CDR3 regions were amplified from RNA transcripts. The first round was an RT-PCR using HTBI primers with the Qiagen OneStep RT-PCR kit, and this first round was followed by a second-round multiplex PCR, then size selection and purification. Through fastp at Q25 and MiXCR, TCRdb rebuilt clones from the public reads, retaining in-frame beta chains. Entries are consolidated by CDR3 protein sequence, retaining the most common genes and DNA. Recorded for this sample are over a million distinct CDR3 sequences; about two fifths of them occurred a single time. Jointly, the top ten make up over 8.5% of the sample. Source material: peripheral blood or thyroid tissue (not recorded which). The receptors stem from an adult man with Graves' hyperthyroidism.

This clonotype was seen more than once but under ten times. The chain recombines TRBV2 with TRBJ2-7; maybe TRBD1 (5 bases). The CDR3 is made up of 14 amino acids. Germline V CDR1 and CDR2: SNHLY, FYNNEI. V was shortened by 5 bases and J by 2 bases, with 13 bases between the two germline ends. For the CDR3, the DNA is TGTGCCAGCAGTCCCCACAGGAAACCCTACGAGCAGTACTTC. Amino acids: CASSPHRKPYEQYF. The variable domain in full, with the rest retrieved from reference TRBV2 and TRBJ2-7, is EPEVTQTPSHQVTQMGQEVILRCVPISNHLYFYWYRQILGQKVEFLVSFYNNEISEKSEIFDDQFSVERPDGSNFTLKIRSTKLEDSAMYFCASSPHRKPYEQYFGPGTRLTVT.

This rearrangement joins TRBV15 to TRBJ2-7; 11 bases are a match to TRBD1. Trimming removed 3 bases from V and 5 bases from J; junction bases left unmatched: 6. The germline gives CDR1 LNHNV, CDR2 YYDKDF (reference sequence). This CDR3 contains 15 residues. CDR3 in DNA: TGTGCCACCAGCAGGGACAGGGGGCTTGCGCACGAGCAGTACTTC. Amino acid sequence: CATSRDRGLAHEQYF.